These 19 T cell receptor beta chains share one sample of origin, sequenced in a study of cytomegalovirus exposure and HLA in healthy donors. The PCR contained 60 Vbeta and 13 Jbeta primers. TCRdb's copy holds only in-frame clones and misses some; the assay was immunoSEQ multiplex PCR. The table has 150,000 to 200,000 clones, 70% to 80% seen once; the top ten hold approximately 1.3%. The specimen was PBMCs. The receptors were sampled from a young man in good health and CMV-seronegative.

The chain uses TRBV30 and TRBJ2-1; the D is unclear. Looked up from germline, CDR1 is GTSNPN and CDR2 is SVGIG (reference sequence). The CDR3 runs to 11 residues. V gave up 1 base and J gave up 7 bases, with 5 bases separating them. CDR3 sequence reads: CAWSERNEQFF. The CDR3 DNA reads TGTGCCTGGAGTGAGAGGAATGAGCAGTTCTTC.

This clone was found once. The chain has TRBV2 and TRBJ1-2; 7 nucleotides agree with TRBD1. Per germline, CDR1 SNHLY and CDR2 FYNNEI. The CDR3 has 16 amino acids. V lost 3 bases to trimming and J lost 3 bases; unmatched junction nucleotides: 10. The CDR3 reads CASSDQGGYSDYGYTF. Here the CDR3 DNA reads TGTGCCAGCAGTGATCAGGGGGGTTATAGCGACTATGGCTACACCTTC.

The V call is TRBV6-4, the J call TRBJ2-6, with D possibly matching TRBD2 (6 bases). Germline V lookup: CDR1 MRHNA, CDR2 SNTAGT. The CDR3 covers 16 residues. V was trimmed by 3 bases and J by 2 bases, leaving 11 bases between them. The CDR3 DNA follows: TGTGCCAGCAGTGAGTCCGGAGGGGCTGGGGCCAACGTCCTGACTTTC. Amino acid sequence: CASSESGGAGANVLTF.

Here the CDR3 DNA reads TGTGCCAGCAGCCAGGGACTAGCGGGGGGTGGTGAGCAGTTCTTC. This encodes CASSQGLAGGGEQFF. The chain joins TRBV13 to TRBJ2-1; TRBD2 agrees at 15 bases. The ends lost 5 bases at V and 9 bases at J; junction bases unmatched: 5. This CDR3 has 15 residues. CDR1 and CDR2 from the germline V gene are PRHDT and FYEKMQ (reference sequence).

CDR3 in amino acids: CASSPALGQGRSDQPQHF. The CDR3 nucleotides are TGTGCCAGCTCACCAGCATTGGGACAGGGAAGGAGTGATCAGCCCCAGCATTTT. The J gene is TRBJ1-5, the V gene TRBV18; 9 bases line up with TRBD1. V lost 2 bases to trimming and J lost 5 bases; unmatched junction nucleotides: 13. Germline assignment: CDR1 KGHSH and CDR2 LQKENI. The CDR3 spans 18 residues.

The chain carries TRBV5-6 and TRBJ2-1, with 11 bases lining up with TRBD2. Germline CDR1 and CDR2: SGHDT and YYEEEE. J gave up 5 bases and V 0 bases, and 7 bases lay outside the gene matches. The CDR3 is 17 residues long. The CDR3 region has the DNA TGTGCCAGCAGCTTGGGGACTAGCGGGTACTTAAACAATGAGCAGTTCTTC. Amino acids: CASSLGTSGYLNNEQFF.

CDR3 bases: TGTGCCTGGAGTATCCAGGAAGGGGCCTACGAGCAGTACTTC. It translates to CAWSIQEGAYEQYF. The J gene is TRBJ2-7, the V gene TRBV30; TRBD1 is a possible D gene (5 bases). The germline CDR1 and CDR2 sequences are GTSNPN and SVGIG (reference sequence). This CDR3 spans 14 amino acids. V was clipped by 2 bases and J by 2 bases, with 13 bases between them.

This chain's CDR3 is CAWNSRDSLFYEQYF. Here the CDR3 DNA reads TGTGCCTGGAATTCTCGGGACAGTTTGTTCTACGAGCAGTACTTC. The chain couples TRBV30 to TRBJ2-7, with TRBD1 identical over 7 bases. Germline V gives CDR1 GTSNPN, CDR2 SVGIG (reference sequence). The CDR3 is made up of 15 amino acids. V shed 4 bases, J shed 3 bases, and the junction held 12 bases outside the gene matches.

This clone was seen a few times. V is TRBV19 and J is TRBJ2-1; possible D gene TRBD2, 6 bases. Germline V gene data show CDR1 as LNHDA and CDR2 as SQIVND (reference sequence). This CDR3 region has 15 residues. The V gene lost 3 bases and the J gene lost 3 bases, with 12 bases spanning the gap. The CDR3 sequence: CASSIGQGLYNEQFF. The CDR3 DNA reads TGTGCCAGTAGTATCGGCCAGGGACTCTACAATGAGCAGTTCTTC.

The chain links TRBV7-2 to TRBJ2-3; D ambiguous. V shed 1 base and J shed 5 bases, with 4 bases lying between them. Germline assignment: CDR1 SGHTA and CDR2 FQGNSA. This CDR3 is built from 12 residues. The CDR3 spells CASSLERDTQYF. DNA for the CDR3: TGTGCCAGCAGCTTAGAGCGAGATACGCAGTATTTT.

The chain joins TRBV7-3 to TRBJ1-1, with a tentative D call TRBD1 (5 bases). Deletions cut 2 bases from V and 4 bases from J, with 11 bases between. CDR1 and CDR2 (germline): SGHTA, FQGTGA. The CDR3 is made up of 14 amino acids. The CDR3 DNA is TGTGCCAGCAGCTTAGGTTCGGGGGGCACTGAAGCTTTCTTT. Translation: CASSLGSGGTEAFF.

CDR3 loop: CASSVVGGVDTIYF. As DNA, the CDR3 is TGTGCCAGCAGCGTAGTGGGGGGAGTAGACACCATATATTTT. The chain links TRBV9 to TRBJ1-3; a possible D gene is TRBD1 (5 bases). Germline assignment: CDR1 SGDLS and CDR2 YYNGEE. The CDR3 is 14 amino acids. V was clipped by 0 bases and J by 8 bases, with 12 bases between them.

The J gene is TRBJ1-5, the V gene TRBV29-1; TRBD1 agrees at 9 bases. The CDR3 length is 17 residues. From germline, CDR1 is SQVTM and CDR2 ANQGSEA. J gave up 5 bases and V 4 bases, and 15 bases lay outside the gene matches. The CDR3 sequence is CSVVQGTTGGTDQPQHF. The CDR3 DNA sequence: TGCAGCGTTGTACAGGGGACTACAGGGGGCACCGATCAGCCCCAGCATTTT.

This chain links TRBV5-1 with TRBJ2-5; 7 nucleotides align to TRBD1. V dropped 5 bases and J dropped 2; count of bases not matched to a gene: 6. The CDR3 is made up of 14 amino acids. The germline gives CDR1 SGHRS, CDR2 YFSETQ. This CDR3 is CASRPEDRQETQYF. The CDR3 DNA sequence: TGCGCCAGCAGACCAGAGGACAGGCAAGAGACCCAGTACTTC. Based on the CDR3 plus reference TRBV5-1 and TRBJ2-5, the full variable domain is KAGVTQTPRYLIKTRGQQVTLSCSPISGHRSVSWYQQTPGQGLQFLFEYFSETQRNKGNFPGRFSGRQFSNSRSEMNVSTLELGDSALYLCASRPEDRQETQYFGPGTRLLVL.

The rearrangement links TRBV18 to TRBJ1-3; 7 nucleotides align to TRBD1. The CDR3 runs to 17 residues. Germline CDR1 and CDR2: KGHSH and LQKENI. Trimming cost V 3 bases and J 0 bases; bases outside gene matches: 8. The CDR3 loop reads CASSPFGQAFSGNTIYF. The CDR3, as DNA: TGTGCCAGCTCACCTTTTGGACAGGCCTTCTCTGGAAACACCATATATTTT.

V is TRBV19 and J is TRBJ2-7; 13 bases fit TRBD2. The junction had 5 bases not matched to a gene; V was cut back by 1 base and J by 2 bases. Germline V gene data show CDR1 as LNHDA and CDR2 as SQIVND (reference sequence). The CDR3 covers 17 residues. CDR3 in DNA: TGTGCCAGTAGTATAGGCTCGGGACTAGCGGGAACCTACGAGCAGTACTTC. It specifies CASSIGSGLAGTYEQYF. The complete variable domain, with remaining parts taken from reference TRBV19 and TRBJ2-7, reads DGGITQSPKYLFRKEGQNVTLSCEQNLNHDAMYWYRQDPGQGLRLIYYSQIVNDFQKGDIAEGYSVSREKKESFPLTVTSAQKNPTAFYLCASSIGSGLAGTYEQYFGPGTRLTVT.

This clone has a handful of counts. This sequence joins TRBV7-9 and TRBJ2-7; the match to TRBD2 covers 8 bases. The CDR3 extends over 16 amino acids. Germline lookup yields CDR1 SEHNR and CDR2 FQNEAQ (reference sequence). V was clipped by 3 bases and J by 7 bases; unmatched bases: 14. DNA for the CDR3: TGTGCCAGCAGCTTCTCCGGGGGGAGCGGGAGATGGGAGCAGTACTTC. Amino acids: CASSFSGGSGRWEQYF.

This sequence joins TRBV30 and TRBJ1-5; D remains unclear. The CDR3 length is 14 residues. V was trimmed by 3 bases and J by 6 bases, leaving 15 bases between them. From germline, CDR1 is GTSNPN and CDR2 SVGIG (reference sequence). CDR3 in DNA: TGTGCCTGGAGCAGAGTGGCGGCAAGTCAGCCCCAGCATTTT. Translation: CAWSRVAASQPQHF.

The gene calls are TRBV5-1 and TRBJ1-4; tentatively, D is TRBD1 (6 bases). Germline CDR1 and CDR2: SGHRS and YFSETQ. The CDR3 is 15 residues long. V was trimmed by 1 base and J by 2 bases, leaving 9 bases between them. In DNA, the CDR3 is TGCGCCAGCAGCTTGAGGACAGCGACTAATGAAAAACTGTTTTTT. It specifies CASSLRTATNEKLFF.